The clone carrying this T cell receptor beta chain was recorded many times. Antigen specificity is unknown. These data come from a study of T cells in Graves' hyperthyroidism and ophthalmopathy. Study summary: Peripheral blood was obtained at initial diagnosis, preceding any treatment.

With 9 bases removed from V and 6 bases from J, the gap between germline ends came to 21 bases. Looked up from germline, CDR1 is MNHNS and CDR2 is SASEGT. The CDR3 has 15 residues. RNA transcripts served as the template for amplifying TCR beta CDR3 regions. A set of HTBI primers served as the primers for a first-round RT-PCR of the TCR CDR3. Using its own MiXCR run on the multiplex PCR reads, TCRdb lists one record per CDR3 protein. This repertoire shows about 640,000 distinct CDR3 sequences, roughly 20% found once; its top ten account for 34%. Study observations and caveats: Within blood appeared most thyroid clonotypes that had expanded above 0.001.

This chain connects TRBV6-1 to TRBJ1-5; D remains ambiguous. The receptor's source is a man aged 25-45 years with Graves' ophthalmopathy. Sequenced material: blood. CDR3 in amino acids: CASSSGLYKGQPQHF. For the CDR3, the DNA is TGTGCCAGTAGTTCGGGCCTTTACAAGGGTCAGCCCCAGCATTTT.